This entry lists 28 T cell receptor beta chains sequenced from one sample in a study of OX40 agonist ivuxolimab in advanced cancers. Sequenced by immunoSEQ multiplex PCR; TCRdb stores in-frame clones only, minus some. Of approximately 89,000 clones listed, just over 90% are singletons. The material was CD4+ or CD8+ T cells sorted from blood, obtained in a trial of the OX40 agonist ivuxolimab. All receptors come from an adult with an advanced solid tumor such as melanoma, head and neck, liver or kidney cancer.

J is TRBJ1-2 and V is TRBV25-1; 7 positions agree with TRBD1. After removal of 6 bases from V and 5 bases from J, the junction contained 18 bases not matched to a gene. The CDR3 sequence is 17 residues long. Germline values: CDR1 MGHDK, CDR2 SYGVNS. Written as DNA, the CDR3 is TGTGCCAGCAGAACCACAGGGAGGGGGCGCGGACCTTATGGCTACACCTTC. Protein product: CASRTTGRGRGPYGYTF.

The V and J genes are TRBV7-2 and TRBJ2-1; TRBD2 matches at 12 bases. The CDR3 loop spans 15 amino acids. V shed 5 bases and J 4 bases; nucleotides not matched to a gene: 3. Germline V gene data show CDR1 as SGHTA and CDR2 as FQGNSA. The CDR3 sequence is CASSGLAGGYNEQFF. In DNA, the CDR3 is TGTGCCAGCAGCGGTCTAGCGGGAGGGTACAATGAGCAGTTCTTC.

The chain couples TRBV7-9 to TRBJ1-5; tentatively, D is TRBD1 (5 bases). This CDR3 contains 13 residues. Deletions cut 1 base from V and 7 bases from J, with 8 bases between. Per germline, CDR1 SEHNR and CDR2 FQNEAQ (reference sequence). As DNA, the CDR3 is TGTGCCAGCAGCTTAGTAGGGGAGCAGCCCCAGCATTTT. Protein product: CASSLVGEQPQHF.

The gene calls are TRBV7-2 and TRBJ2-5, with 14 positions matching TRBD2. The germline V gene encodes CDR1 SGHTA and CDR2 FQGNSA. The CDR3 runs to 16 residues. Losses at the gene ends were 5 bases for V and 1 base for J; bases not matched to a gene: 3. The CDR3 is CASSRGLAGGQETQYF. The CDR3 region has the DNA TGTGCCAGCAGCCGCGGACTAGCGGGAGGCCAAGAGACCCAGTACTTC.

The V call is TRBV5-1, the J call TRBJ2-5; 8 bases align to TRBD1. CDR1 is SGHRS, CDR2 YFSETQ, per germline. CDR3 length: 14 residues. The V gene end was trimmed by 3 bases and the J gene end by 3 bases; junction bases not matched to a gene: 4. The CDR3: CASSSGQVEETQYF. In DNA, the CDR3 is TGCGCCAGCAGCTCGGGACAGGTAGAAGAGACCCAGTACTTC.

The chain carries TRBV30 and TRBJ1-5, with a tentative D call TRBD1 (5 bases). This CDR3 contains 11 residues. Germline V gives CDR1 GTSNPN, CDR2 SVGIG (reference sequence). V lost 5 bases to trimming and J lost 10 bases, with 12 bases between them. The CDR3 nucleotides are TGTGCCTGGGGCCCATGGGGCCCCCAGCATTTT. Amino acid sequence: CAWGPWGPQHF.

V and J are TRBV18 and TRBJ2-7, with no clear D. CDR3 length equals 13 residues. V was shortened by 0 bases and J by 5 bases, with 8 bases between the two germline ends. The V gene's germline CDR1 is KGHSH and CDR2 LQKENI. The CDR3 is CASSPPVVNEQYF. The CDR3 DNA reads TGTGCCAGCTCACCACCAGTCGTCAACGAGCAGTACTTC.

The CDR3 protein is CASRWTSGRGGGTDTQYF. The CDR3 nucleotides read TGTGCCAGCAGATGGACTAGCGGGAGGGGGGGTGGCACAGATACGCAGTATTTT. The V gene is TRBV2, the J gene TRBJ2-3; the match to TRBD2 covers 15 bases. The CDR3 covers 18 residues. The V and J ends lost 6 bases and 1 base, in that order; junction bases with no gene match: 8. CDR1 and CDR2 (germline): SNHLY, FYNNEI.

Regarding this clone: This sample also contains other DNA sequences that code for the same CDR3. CDR3 DNA: TGTGCCAGCAGTTTGGGGGGGCAGGGTTGGAGTCATGGCTACACCTTC. Translation: CASSLGGQGWSHGYTF. The V and J genes are TRBV6-5 and TRBJ1-2; D is possibly TRBD1 (6 bases). The CDR3 is made up of 16 amino acids. Germline lookup yields CDR1 MNHEY and CDR2 SVGAGI. V gave up 4 bases and J gave up 6 bases, with 21 bases separating them.

The chain combines TRBV6-5 with TRBJ1-5, with D possibly matching TRBD1 (5 bases). In germline, CDR1 is MNHEY, CDR2 SVGAGI. V was trimmed by 5 bases and J by 4 bases, leaving 12 bases between them. The CDR3 extends over 14 amino acids. CDR3 sequence (DNA): TGTGCCAGCAGTAACCCGGGACTTAATCAGCCCCAGCATTTT. This encodes CASSNPGLNQPQHF.

The chain employs TRBV5-1 and TRBJ2-1, with D possibly TRBD2 on 5 matching bases. The CDR3 covers 18 residues. V was cut by 0 bases and J by 2 bases, with 18 bases left in between. Germline loops: CDR1 SGHRS, CDR2 YFSETQ. This CDR3 is CASSLALADYFTYNEQFF. The CDR3 region has the DNA TGCGCCAGCAGCTTGGCGTTGGCAGACTATTTTACCTACAATGAGCAGTTCTTC.

The chain is built from TRBV7-9 and TRBJ2-7; D is uncertain. Trimming stripped 0 bases from V and 6 bases from J, with 9 bases between. This CDR3 spans 13 amino acids. Germline-derived CDR1 and CDR2 are SEHNR and FQNEAQ (reference sequence). The CDR3 DNA sequence: TGTGCCAGCAGCTTAGCCGGGTGGGGCGAGCAGTACTTC. Its protein is CASSLAGWGEQYF.

This clone has a handful of counts. The J gene is TRBJ2-1, the V gene TRBV5-6; 16 bases match TRBD2. CDR3 length: 17 amino acids. Looked up from germline, CDR1 is SGHDT and CDR2 is YYEEEE. V shed 3 bases, J shed 7 bases, and the junction held 7 bases outside the gene matches. The CDR3 loop reads CASSWEQGLAGGNEQFF. The CDR3 bases are TGTGCCAGCAGCTGGGAACAGGGACTAGCGGGAGGGAATGAGCAGTTCTTC.

This clone was detected only a few times. The chain combines TRBV29-1 with TRBJ2-3, with a tentative D call TRBD2 (6 bases). The germline V gene has CDR1 SQVTM and CDR2 ANQGSEA. V was pared by 7 bases and J by 2 bases, with 19 bases between. The CDR3 runs 15 residues. Written as DNA, the CDR3 is TGCAGCGCCCGGGACTCACCTCGGGACACAGATACGCAGTATTTT. It translates to CSARDSPRDTDTQYF.

J is TRBJ2-3 and V is TRBV12-5, with 9 bases aligning to TRBD1. The CDR3 totals 15 residues. V lost 4 bases to trimming and J lost 0 bases; unmatched junction nucleotides: 2. The germline gives CDR1 LGHNT, CDR2 FRNRAP. The CDR3 DNA follows: TGTGCTAGTGGTTCCGGGACAGGGAGCACAGATACGCAGTATTTT. It codes for CASGSGTGSTDTQYF.

CDR3 bases: TGTGCCAGCAGCGCCGGGGGGGCTACCGGCACAGATACGCAGTATTTT. Translation gives CASSAGGATGTDTQYF. This chain uses TRBV9 with TRBJ2-3; 8 bases map to TRBD2. There are 16 residues in the CDR3. Germline V lookup: CDR1 SGDLS, CDR2 YYNGEE. J lost 1 base, V lost 3 bases, and 7 bases had no gene match. Full variable domain (remainder filled in from reference TRBV9 and TRBJ2-3): DSGVTQTPKHLITATGQRVTLRCSPRSGDLSVYWYQQSLDQGLQFLIQYYNGEERAKGNILERFSAQQFPDLHSELNLSSLELGDSALYFCASSAGGATGTDTQYFGPGTRLTVL.

The V and J genes are TRBV29-1 and TRBJ2-3, with TRBD1 matching over 8 bases. V gave up 7 bases and J gave up 7 bases; unmatched junction bases: 10. The length of the CDR3 is 13 residues. Germline V lookup: CDR1 SQVTM, CDR2 ANQGSEA. The CDR3 DNA reads TGCAGCGCCGACGGACAGGGAGATTATACGCAGTATTTT. Translated: CSADGQGDYTQYF.

The chain joins TRBV30 to TRBJ1-4, with D possibly TRBD1 on 5 matching bases. The CDR3 is made up of 14 amino acids. Germline V CDR1 and CDR2: GTSNPN, SVGIG (reference sequence). Trimming shortened V by 5 bases and J by 0 bases, and 10 bases separated the two germline ends. CDR3 nucleotide sequence: TGTGCCTGGGGTCCGGGGGCAACTAATGAAAAACTGTTTTTT. Translating it yields CAWGPGATNEKLFF.

The rearrangement uses TRBV5-1 and TRBJ2-3; 14 bases are shared with TRBD2. Unmatched junction bases numbered 15, after V lost 3 bases and J lost 6 bases. The germline CDR1 and CDR2 sequences are SGHRS and YFSETQ. This CDR3 is 19 amino acids long. CDR3 protein: CASSSYYGTSGSVADTQYF. DNA for the CDR3: TGCGCCAGCAGCTCCTACTATGGGACTAGCGGGAGTGTGGCCGATACGCAGTATTTT.

This sequence joins TRBV5-1 and TRBJ2-2; 9 bases are shared with TRBD2. Losses at the gene ends were 0 bases for V and 6 bases for J; bases not matched to a gene: 9. CDR1 and CDR2 (germline): SGHRS, YFSETQ. There are 17 residues in the CDR3. The CDR3: CASSLAGTSSLSGELFF. CDR3 coding DNA: TGCGCCAGCAGCTTGGCAGGGACTAGCTCATTGTCCGGGGAGCTGTTTTTT. Supplemented by reference TRBV5-1 and TRBJ2-2, the full variable domain reads KAGVTQTPRYLIKTRGQQVTLSCSPISGHRSVSWYQQTPGQGLQFLFEYFSETQRNKGNFPGRFSGRQFSNSRSEMNVSTLELGDSALYLCASSLAGTSSLSGELFFGEGSRLTVL.

The chain couples TRBV6-4 to TRBJ2-3, with D unresolved. The CDR3 loop spans 17 amino acids. CDR1 is MRHNA and CDR2 is SNTAGT in the germline V gene. V was trimmed by 0 bases and J by 1 base, leaving 14 bases between them. In DNA, the CDR3 is TGTGCCAGCAGTGACTCGACCGGGTCTCAGGGCACAGATACGCAGTATTTT. It is translated as CASSDSTGSQGTDTQYF.

The chain has TRBV7-2 and TRBJ2-5, with a tentative D call TRBD2 (5 bases). The V end lost 5 bases, the J end lost 5 bases, and 15 bases lay between the germline ends. The V gene's germline CDR1 is SGHTA and CDR2 FQGNSA. The CDR3 spans 14 residues. CDR3 amino acids: CASSALNGGETQYF. In DNA form, the CDR3 reads TGTGCCAGCAGCGCCCTGAATGGAGGTGAGACCCAGTACTTC.

Concerning this clone itself: Other DNA sequences of this sample code for an identical CDR3. V gene TRBV30 combines with J gene TRBJ2-5, with 7 bases aligning to TRBD2. V lost 5 bases and J lost 2; bases outside the gene matches: 11. CDR1 is GTSNPN and CDR2 is SVGIG in the germline V gene (reference sequence). This CDR3 is 15 amino acids long. CDR3 sequence reads: CAWVGGAGRQETQYF. Written as DNA, the CDR3 is TGTGCCTGGGTGGGTGGAGCGGGAAGACAAGAGACCCAGTACTTC.

This clone was counted a few times. This sequence joins TRBV4-1 and TRBJ2-7; 8 bases map to TRBD1. J lost 0 bases, V lost 5 bases, and 6 bases had no gene match. The CDR3 contains 15 residues. In germline, CDR1 is MGHRA, CDR2 YSYEKL. The CDR3: CASSTRQGSSYEQYF. CDR3 DNA: TGCGCCAGCAGCACCCGACAGGGGAGCTCCTACGAGCAGTACTTC.

The genes are TRBV7-9 and TRBJ2-1; 12 bases are a match to TRBD2. The CDR3 consists of 13 residues. CDR1 and CDR2 (germline): SEHNR, FQNEAQ (reference sequence). V lost 4 bases to trimming and J lost 12 bases; unmatched junction nucleotides: 4. CDR3 DNA: TGTGCCAGCAGCTCTAGCGGGAGGGAAGGGCAGTTCTTC. This encodes CASSSSGREGQFF. Full variable domain (missing parts from reference TRBV7-9 and TRBJ2-1): DTGVSQNPRHKITKRGQNVTFRCDPISEHNRLYWYRQTLGQGPEFLTYFQNEAQLEKSRLLSDRFSAERPKGSFSTLEIQRTEQGDSAMYLCASSSSGREGQFFGPGTRLTVL.

This sequence joins TRBV18 and TRBJ1-1, with D uncertain. CDR3 length: 15 amino acids. The V gene's germline CDR1 is KGHSH and CDR2 LQKENI. Trimming took off 3 bases at V and 5 bases at J, with 16 bases between the two ends. CDR3 in amino acids: CASSPVEGGGTEAFF. The DNA for the CDR3 is TGTGCCAGCTCACCCGTGGAGGGAGGAGGGACTGAAGCTTTCTTT.

This chain uses TRBV5-4 with TRBJ2-5; TRBD1 agrees at 9 bases. J gave up 2 bases and V 0 bases, and 8 bases lay outside the gene matches. From germline, CDR1 is SGHNT and CDR2 YYREEE (reference sequence). CDR3 length equals 17 residues. CDR3 residues: CASSLAPGTGWQETQYF. The CDR3 nucleotides are TGTGCCAGCAGCTTGGCCCCCGGGACAGGGTGGCAAGAGACCCAGTACTTC.

This chain links TRBV27 with TRBJ2-2, with 7 bases identical to TRBD2. Germline values: CDR1 MNHEY, CDR2 SMNVEV (reference sequence). V was clipped by 8 bases and J by 0 bases; unmatched bases: 3. This CDR3 is built from 14 residues. The CDR3 sequence is CASGRAPNTGELFF. The CDR3 coding sequence is TGTGCCAGCGGGAGGGCCCCGAACACCGGGGAGCTGTTTTTT.